A selection of T cell receptor beta chains follows, all from one sample in a study of cytomegalovirus exposure and HLA in healthy donors. The protocol was immunoSEQ multiplex PCR, while the TCRdb copy is restricted to in-frame clones and leaves out a portion. The repertoire includes some 140,000 clones, roughly 80% of them detected once, and roughly 1% sits in the top ten. The sample taken for sequencing was PBMCs. Receptor source: a man younger than 35 in good health and CMV-seronegative. CDR3s include the opening cysteine and the closing phenylalanine or tryptophan. Each record gives: D gene, clone size, J gene, CDR3 length, V gene, CDR3 DNA, CDR3 protein. The D gene is left open where the match is weak. Size is omitted from some rows. Given values are once, few, many or a class for expanded clones.

- | - | TRBJ1-1 | 16 | TRBV6-1 | TGTGCCAGCAGTGAATCTATTGATGACACATGGGAGGGAGCTTTCTTT | CASSESIDDTWEGAFF
- | - | TRBJ1-1 | 13 | TRBV2 | TGTGCCAGCAGGGGGGCCGAGAACACTGAAGCTTTCTTT | CASRGAENTEAFF
- | - | TRBJ2-7 | 15 | TRBV9 | TGTGCCAGCAGCGTAGGTGGGGGCGCCTTGGGCGAGCAGTACTTC | CASSVGGGALGEQYF
TRBD1 | - | TRBJ2-1 | 16 | TRBV18 | TGTGCCAGCTCACCAAGAGGACAGGTAATAAGCAATGAGCAGTTCTTC | CASSPRGQVISNEQFF
- | once | TRBJ2-5 | 16 | TRBV7-9 | TGTGCCAGCAGCTTAGCGATGGCTAGCAGACAAGAGACCCAGTACTTC | CASSLAMASRQETQYF
- | - | TRBJ2-5 | 14 | TRBV4-1 | TGCGCCAGCCGACGGACTTCACGCGCGGAGACCCAGTACTTC | CASRRTSRAETQYF
- | - | TRBJ1-4 | 14 | TRBV9 | TGTGCCAGCAGCCCGGGGGGGGGAAATGAAAAACTGTTTTTT | CASSPGGGNEKLFF
- | once | TRBJ2-7 | 11 | TRBV6-5 | TGTGCCAGCGAGGCAGGGAACGAGCAGTACTTC | CASEAGNEQYF
- | - | TRBJ1-5 | 12 | TRBV6-5 | TGTGCCAGCAGTGCGGGGGGGCAGCCCCAGCATTTT | CASSAGGQPQHF
- | few | TRBJ2-7 | 14 | TRBV29-1 | TGCAGCGTCCAGGGGCTACGAGGGGTCTACGAGCAGTACTTC | CSVQGLRGVYEQYF
- | once | TRBJ1-2 | 13 | TRBV5-1 | TGCGCCAGCACATTAGTCCAGGGCGATGGCTACACCTTC | CASTLVQGDGYTF
- | - | TRBJ2-1 | 14 | TRBV19 | TGTGCCAGTAGCCTTGATACAGGGTTGAATGAGCAGTTCTTC | CASSLDTGLNEQFF
TRBD1 | - | TRBJ1-1 | 12 | TRBV11-1 | TGTGCCAGCAGCTATACCAGGGGGGAGGCTTTCTTT | CASSYTRGEAFF
TRBD2 | - | TRBJ2-3 | 15 | TRBV5-4 | TGTGCCAGCAGCTTGGGGACTAGCCGCACAGATACGCAGTATTTT | CASSLGTSRTDTQYF
- | - | TRBJ2-2 | 16 | TRBV27 | TGTGCCAGCAGTTTATGGCAGGGTATTGGCACCGGGGAGCTGTTTTTT | CASSLWQGIGTGELFF
TRBD1 | - | TRBJ2-7 | 15 | TRBV4-3 | TGCGCCAGCAGCCAAGCTGGGACAGGGAGCTACGAGCAGTACTTC | CASSQAGTGSYEQYF
TRBD2 | - | TRBJ2-2 | 15 | TRBV11-2 | TGTGCCAGCAGCTTATCCGGGAGGAGGACCGGGGAGCTGTTTTTT | CASSLSGRRTGELFF
TRBD1 | - | TRBJ1-3 | 13 | TRBV18 | TGTGCCAGCTCACCGGGACAGGGAAACACCATATATTTT | CASSPGQGNTIYF
TRBD1 | - | TRBJ2-2 | 14 | TRBV27 | TGTGCCAGCAGTTTGACAGGGGCGGGCGGGGAGCTGTTTTTT | CASSLTGAGGELFF
TRBD1 | - | TRBJ2-3 | 17 | TRBV4-3 | TGCGCCAGCAGCCAAGACCCACCCCCGGACAGGGCAGATACGCAGTATTTT | CASSQDPPPDRADTQYF
- | - | TRBJ2-7 | 16 | TRBV2 | TGTGCCAGCAAGGGGGAAATGACAGGTAAGAAGGGCGAGCAGTACTTC | CASKGEMTGKKGEQYF
- | - | TRBJ2-5 | 11 | TRBV28 | TGTGCCAGCAGTTTTTCGGAGACCCAGTACTTC | CASSFSETQYF
- | - | TRBJ1-1 | 15 | TRBV6-5 | TGTGCCAGCAGTTACTCGAATACGGGGGACACTGAAGCTTTCTTT | CASSYSNTGDTEAFF
TRBD1 | - | TRBJ1-6 | 15 | TRBV4-3 | TGCGCCAGCAGCAAAGGTCGCAGGGGGAATTCACCCCTCCACTTT | CASSKGRRGNSPLHF
- | once | TRBJ2-7 | 17 | TRBV7-2 | TGTGCCAGCAGCCGAAACCCAGGGGGGCGAGTCTCCTACGAGCAGTACTTC | CASSRNPGGRVSYEQYF
TRBD1 | - | TRBJ2-1 | 15 | TRBV6-1 | TGTGCCAGCAGTGAAGCAGGGACAGGGGTGTATGAGCAGTTCTTC | CASSEAGTGVYEQFF
TRBD2 | - | TRBJ2-1 | 14 | TRBV30 | TGTGCCTGGAGTAGGAGCGGGGGGGCACATGAGCAGTTCTTC | CAWSRSGGAHEQFF
- | few | TRBJ1-1 | 14 | TRBV10-3 | TGTGCCATCAGTGAAGTGGCCAAGAACACTGAAGCTTTCTTT | CAISEVAKNTEAFF
- | - | TRBJ1-4 | 11 | TRBV11-1 | TGTGCCAGTCGGGGAAATGAAAAACTGTTTTTT | CASRGNEKLFF
TRBD2 | - | TRBJ2-5 | 15 | TRBV7-7 | TGTGCTAGCAGCCGGACTAGCGGGGGGTTGGAGACCCAGTACTTC | CASSRTSGGLETQYF
TRBD1 | - | TRBJ2-1 | 14 | TRBV19 | TGTGCCAGTAGTACAGGGGGCTTCTACAATGAGCAGTTCTTC | CASSTGGFYNEQFF
- | - | TRBJ1-5 | 16 | TRBV4-3 | TGCGCCAGCAGCCAAGATGTTTTAAACAGAAATCAGCCCCAGCATTTT | CASSQDVLNRNQPQHF
TRBD1 | - | TRBJ2-7 | 16 | TRBV19 | TGCGCCAGTAGTTCAGCCCGGGACAGGGCCACCTACGAGCAGTACTTC | CASSSARDRATYEQYF
- | - | TRBJ1-1 | 16 | TRBV5-1 | TGCGCCAGCAGCCCGTGGGGAGGGATCATGAACACTGAAGCTTTCTTT | CASSPWGGIMNTEAFF
- | - | TRBJ1-5 | 16 | TRBV6-1 | TGTGCCAGCAGTGAAGTGGGTGTCCTGGGCAATTGGCCCCAGCATTTT | CASSEVGVLGNWPQHF
TRBD1 | - | TRBJ2-7 | 14 | TRBV19 | TGTGCCAGTAGCCCTACAGGGGCGTCCTACGAGCAGTACTTC | CASSPTGASYEQYF
TRBD1 | once | TRBJ2-1 | 13 | TRBV5-1 | TGCGCCAGCAGCCCGGGACGGACAGGGGAGCAGTTCTTC | CASSPGRTGEQFF
- | few | TRBJ1-1 | 14 | TRBV5-1 | TGCGCCAGCAGCTCGACAGTACCGAACACTGAAGCTTTCTTT | CASSSTVPNTEAFF
TRBD2 | once | TRBJ2-3 | 17 | TRBV5-8 | TGTGCCAGCAGCTCAGGACTAGCGGGGGGCTTAACAGATACGCAGTATTTT | CASSSGLAGGLTDTQYF
- | few | TRBJ1-2 | 15 | TRBV4-3 | TGCGCCAGCAGCCAAGATGGTCAGGCCCTCTATGGCTACACCTTC | CASSQDGQALYGYTF
TRBD1 | - | TRBJ2-1 | 15 | TRBV6-1 | TGTGCCAGCAGACCCGGGACAGGATCCTACAATGAGCAGTTCTTC | CASRPGTGSYNEQFF
- | - | TRBJ2-2 | 14 | TRBV7-2 | TGTGCCAGCAGCTTAGGGAGACAGGCCGGGGAGCTGTTTTTT | CASSLGRQAGELFF
TRBD1 | - | TRBJ1-1 | 14 | TRBV2 | TGTGCCAGCAGCTTTGGGACAGGGTTCACTGAAGCTTTCTTT | CASSFGTGFTEAFF
TRBD2 | - | TRBJ2-7 | 15 | TRBV7-9 | TGTGCCAGCAGCTCTCCGGGACTAGGGTCCTACGAGCAGTACTTC | CASSSPGLGSYEQYF
- | - | TRBJ1-2 | 14 | TRBV25-1 | TGTGCCAGCAGTGAATATTCAGGGAAGCATGGCTACACCTTC | CASSEYSGKHGYTF
- | - | TRBJ1-1 | 14 | TRBV27 | TGTGCCAGCAGTTTACTGGGAGGGAACACTGAAGCTTTCTTT | CASSLLGGNTEAFF
- | few | TRBJ2-3 | 14 | TRBV13 | TGTGCCAGCAGCCCAACAGGGAGGGGAGATACGCAGTATTTT | CASSPTGRGDTQYF
- | few | TRBJ1-4 | 15 | TRBV7-9 | TGTGCCAGCAGCTCCCCGGGACATGCTGACGAAAAACTGTTTTTT | CASSSPGHADEKLFF
TRBD1 | - | TRBJ1-1 | 14 | TRBV7-2 | TGTGCCAGCAGCCGAACAGGGGGTAAGGGTGAAGCTTTCTTT | CASSRTGGKGEAFF